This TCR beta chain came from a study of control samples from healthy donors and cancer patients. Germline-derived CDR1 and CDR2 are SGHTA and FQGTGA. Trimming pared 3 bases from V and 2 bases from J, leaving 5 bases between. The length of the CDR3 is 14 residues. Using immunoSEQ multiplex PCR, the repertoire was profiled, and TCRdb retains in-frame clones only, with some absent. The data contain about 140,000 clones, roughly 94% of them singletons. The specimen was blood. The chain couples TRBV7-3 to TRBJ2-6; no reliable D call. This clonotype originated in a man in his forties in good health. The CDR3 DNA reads TGTGCCAGCAGCTTCGTCCCTGGGGCCAACGTCCTGACTTTC. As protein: CASSFVPGANVLTF.